These 28 T cell receptor beta chains originate from one sample sequenced in a study of OX40 agonist ivuxolimab in advanced cancers. Clones were read by immunoSEQ multiplex PCR, and TCRdb kept only the in-frame ones, dropping some. The profile shows tens of thousands of clones, just under 85% of them singletons. The sample was CD4+ or CD8+ T cells sorted from blood, taken in a trial of the OX40 agonist ivuxolimab. The source is an adult with an advanced solid tumor such as melanoma, head and neck, liver or kidney cancer.

The chain uses TRBV6-6 and TRBJ1-2; 7 bases line up with TRBD1. Per germline, CDR1 MNHNY and CDR2 SVGAGI (reference sequence). V was pared by 6 bases and J by 3 bases, with 4 bases of the junction left unmatched. The CDR3 sequence is 13 residues long. In DNA form, the CDR3 reads TGTGCCAGCAGCACCGGGACAGACTATGGCTACACCTTC. Protein product: CASSTGTDYGYTF.

The CDR3 bases are TGTGCCAGCAGACAGGGTTGGGGGCAGCCCCAGCATTTT. Translated, it gives CASRQGWGQPQHF. This rearrangement joins TRBV7-2 to TRBJ1-5; a weak D match, TRBD1 (6 bases). CDR1 and CDR2 from the germline V gene are SGHTA and FQGNSA. The CDR3 length is 13 residues. V lost 6 bases, J lost 7 bases, and 13 bases lay in between. Drawing the rest from reference TRBV7-2 and TRBJ1-5, the complete variable domain is GAGVSQSPSNKVTEKGKDVELRCDPISGHTALYWYRQSLGQGLEFLIYFQGNSAPDKSGLPSDRFSAERTGGSVSTLTIQRTQQEDSAVYLCASRQGWGQPQHFGDGTRLSIL.

V is TRBV27 and J is TRBJ1-2; 10 nucleotides align to TRBD1. The CDR3 consists of 14 residues. Germline CDR1 and CDR2: MNHEY and SMNVEV (reference sequence). V was clipped by 4 bases and J by 9 bases; unmatched bases: 8. The CDR3 DNA follows: TGTGCCAGCAGTTCCCGGGACAGGGGTTTCAGCTACACCTTC. Its protein product is CASSSRDRGFSYTF.

This chain connects TRBV28 to TRBJ2-5; weak D call: TRBD1 (6 bases). The V end was cut by 6 bases, the J end by 1 base, with 15 bases between. This CDR3 contains 15 residues. Germline V gene lookup returns CDR1 MDHEN and CDR2 SYDVKM. CDR3 nucleotide sequence: TGTGCCAGCAGCTCTAGGACAGTAACCCAAGAGACCCAGTACTTC. Its translation is CASSSRTVTQETQYF.

The V gene is TRBV2, the J gene TRBJ1-1; possible D gene TRBD1, 6 bases. The V end lost 10 bases, the J end lost 1 base, and 16 bases lay between the germline ends. Germline lookup yields CDR1 SNHLY and CDR2 FYNNEI. The CDR3 runs to 14 residues. The CDR3 spells CANNRDTSNTEAFF. CDR3 DNA sequence: TGTGCCAACAACCGGGACACCTCGAACACTGAAGCTTTCTTT.

V and J are TRBV19 and TRBJ1-4; D remains ambiguous. The CDR3 is 14 amino acids. Trimming shortened V by 4 bases and J by 6 bases, and 12 bases separated the two germline ends. CDR1 and CDR2 from the germline V gene are LNHDA and SQIVND (reference sequence). CDR3 coding DNA: TGTGCCAGTAGTAGGTCCGATATGGATGAAAAACTGTTTTTT. Protein product: CASSRSDMDEKLFF.

The chain employs TRBV4-1 and TRBJ2-7, with TRBD2 matching over 11 bases. The CDR3 has 16 amino acids. Losses at the gene ends were 4 bases for V and 4 bases for J; bases not matched to a gene: 9. Per germline, CDR1 MGHRA and CDR2 YSYEKL. CDR3 in DNA: TGCGCCAGCAGCCGATCGGGGACTAGCGGACCGTACGAGCAGTACTTC. This translates into CASSRSGTSGPYEQYF.

This clone turned up a few times. Distinct nucleotide sequences in the sample also encode this CDR3. The V gene is TRBV14, the J gene TRBJ1-2; 7 bases are shared with TRBD1. Germline loops: CDR1 SGHDN, CDR2 FVKESK. There are 13 residues in the CDR3. V trimming: 4 bases; J trimming: 4 bases; junction bases outside the gene matches: 3. The CDR3 here is CASSPDRVYGYTF. DNA for the CDR3: TGTGCCAGCAGCCCTGACAGGGTCTATGGCTACACCTTC.

V gene TRBV7-9 combines with J gene TRBJ1-6, with D possibly matching TRBD1 (6 bases). This CDR3 region has 13 residues. V lost 6 bases to trimming and J lost 6 bases, with 9 bases between them. CDR1 SEHNR and CDR2 FQNEAQ come from the germline V gene (reference sequence). This CDR3 reads CASRLDSNSPLHF. The DNA of the CDR3 is TGTGCCAGCAGGTTGGACAGTAATTCACCCCTCCACTTT.

V usage is TRBV10-3 and J usage is TRBJ2-1; TRBD2 is a possible D gene (6 bases). Germline V CDR1 and CDR2: ENHRY, SYGVKD. This CDR3 is 15 amino acids long. V gave up 7 bases and J gave up 2 bases, with 15 bases separating them. CDR3 protein: CAITGTPYPYNEQFF. CDR3 in DNA: TGTGCCATCACCGGGACTCCTTATCCCTACAATGAGCAGTTCTTC.

The CDR3 loop reads CARNAREQGREQYF. DNA for the CDR3: TGTGCTCGAAACGCGAGGGAACAGGGGAGAGAGCAGTACTTC. The chain combines TRBV30 with TRBJ2-7, with 7 bases that match TRBD1. Germline V gives CDR1 GTSNPN, CDR2 SVGIG (reference sequence). The CDR3 sequence is 14 residues long.

This sequence joins TRBV18 and TRBJ2-1; TRBD2 is a possible D gene (5 bases). The CDR3 consists of 15 residues. Germline V gene data show CDR1 as KGHSH and CDR2 as LQKENI. V gave up 3 bases and J gave up 4 bases, with 13 bases separating them. The CDR3 bases are TGTGCCAGCTCACCTATCTTGCGAGGGTACAATGAGCAGTTCTTC. This sequence encodes CASSPILRGYNEQFF.

The rearrangement links TRBV5-8 to TRBJ1-5, with 7 nucleotides matching TRBD1. The germline gives CDR1 SGHTS, CDR2 YDEGEE. This CDR3 is 16 amino acids long. The V gene end was trimmed by 2 bases and the J gene end by 2 bases; junction bases not matched to a gene: 7. CDR3 region: CASSFDVGQGNQPQHF. Written as DNA, the CDR3 is TGTGCCAGCAGCTTTGATGTCGGACAGGGCAATCAGCCCCAGCATTTT.

This clone appeared once. The chain joins TRBV7-2 to TRBJ2-1; 12 positions match TRBD2. The CDR3 covers 16 residues. Germline trimming cut 4 bases from V and 6 bases from J; bases unmatched to any gene: 7. Germline loops: CDR1 SGHTA, CDR2 FQGNSA. The CDR3: CASSWASGGGSNEQFF. CDR3 sequence (DNA): TGTGCCAGCAGCTGGGCTAGCGGGGGGGGTAGCAATGAGCAGTTCTTC.

The rearrangement links TRBV5-1 to TRBJ2-1; 9 bases align to TRBD1. V lost 1 base, J lost 2 bases, and 4 bases stayed unmatched. From germline, CDR1 is SGHRS and CDR2 YFSETQ. The CDR3 totals 16 residues. CDR3: CASSLRQGGAYNEQFF. As DNA, the CDR3 is TGCGCCAGCAGCTTGCGACAGGGGGGAGCCTACAATGAGCAGTTCTTC.

This clone was counted a few times. CDR3: CASSYGRGVTDTQYF. The CDR3 DNA is TGTGCCAGCAGTTACGGGCGGGGGGTCACAGATACGCAGTATTTT. The chain has TRBV6-5 and TRBJ2-3; 8 bases are a match to TRBD2. Germline V gene data show CDR1 as MNHEY and CDR2 as SVGAGI. The length of the CDR3 is 15 residues. V was pared by 2 bases and J by 2 bases, with 3 bases of the junction left unmatched.

The chain couples TRBV11-2 to TRBJ2-7; 7 bases are a match to TRBD2. With 8 bases clipped from V and 3 bases from J, the junction kept 7 bases outside the gene matches. Per the germline V gene, CDR1 is SGHAT and CDR2 is FQNNGV. This CDR3 has 13 amino acids. The CDR3 sequence is CASSVRGSYEQYF. In DNA form, the CDR3 reads TGTGCCAGCTCCGTGCGCGGGAGCTACGAGCAGTACTTC. The full variable domain, with the rest looked up from reference TRBV11-2 and TRBJ2-7, is EAGVAQSPRYKIIEKRQSVAFWCNPISGHATLYWYQQILGQGPKLLIQFQNNGVVDDSQLPKDRFSAERLKGVDSTLKIQPAKLEDSAVYLCASSVRGSYEQYFGPGTRLTVT.

The chain is built from TRBV4-1 and TRBJ1-4; D uncertain. There are 15 residues in the CDR3. Trimming pared 0 bases from V and 4 bases from J, leaving 9 bases between. From germline, CDR1 is MGHRA and CDR2 YSYEKL. The DNA for the CDR3 is TGCGCCAGCAGCCAAGACACTGCCTTTAATGAAAAACTGTTTTTT. It translates to CASSQDTAFNEKLFF.

The gene calls are TRBV6-6 and TRBJ1-2; TRBD1 matches at 7 bases. V trimming: 0 bases; J trimming: 8 bases; junction bases outside the gene matches: 6. The CDR3 consists of 14 residues. Germline V CDR1 and CDR2: MNHNY, SVGAGI (reference sequence). CDR3 in amino acids: CASSYSPGGGGYTF. CDR3 sequence (DNA): TGTGCCAGCAGTTACTCCCCCGGAGGGGGCGGCTACACCTTC.

A word on this clone: Germline is not matched at one junction end, which may reflect a read error. The chain's CDR3 is CSAQERAARHF. The DNA for the CDR3 is TGCAGTGCCCAGGAAAGAGCCGCGAGGCACTTC. The chain joins TRBV20-1 to TRBJ2-7; D is unresolved. Per the germline V gene, CDR1 is DFQATT and CDR2 is SNEGSKA (reference sequence). This CDR3 is 11 amino acids long.

The rearrangement uses TRBV5-4 and TRBJ1-2; D is undetermined. This CDR3 spans 15 amino acids. V was pared by 5 bases and J by 0 bases, with 14 bases between. The germline CDR1 and CDR2 sequences are SGHNT and YYREEE (reference sequence). The CDR3 sequence: CASSPAGSSNYGYTF. The CDR3 DNA reads TGTGCCAGCAGTCCCGCAGGTAGTTCTAACTATGGCTACACCTTC.

The chain couples TRBV18 to TRBJ2-5; either TRBD1 or TRBD2 may fit D (5 bases each). CDR3 length: 13 residues. CDR1 and CDR2 from the germline V gene are KGHSH and LQKENI. V dropped 5 bases and J dropped 5 bases, with 12 bases sitting between them. CDR3: CASSKGPAETQYF. The CDR3 nucleotides read TGTGCCAGCTCAAAGGGACCAGCCGAGACCCAGTACTTC.

This chain joins TRBV11-1 and TRBJ1-1, with D unresolved. V dropped 1 base and J dropped 1 base, with 7 bases sitting between them. Germline CDR1 reads SGHAT; CDR2 reads FQDESV (reference sequence). This CDR3 comprises 14 residues. The CDR3 nucleotides read TGTGCCAGCAGCTTAGTTCCAGGGAACACTGAAGCTTTCTTT. It codes for CASSLVPGNTEAFF. Full variable domain (remainder filled in from reference TRBV11-1 and TRBJ1-1): EAEVAQSPRYKITEKSQAVAFWCDPISGHATLYWYRQILGQGPELLVQFQDESVVDDSQLPKDRFSAERLKGVDSTLKIQPAELGDSAMYLCASSLVPGNTEAFFGQGTRLTVV.

The chain joins TRBV29-1 to TRBJ1-2; 7 positions agree with TRBD1. The CDR3 is 16 residues long. J was trimmed by 0 bases and V by 8 bases; bases with no gene match: 15. Germline V gene lookup returns CDR1 SQVTM and CDR2 ANQGSEA. CDR3 nucleotides: TGCAGCTTAGCCCGGGACAGTATTAAGTCTAACTATGGCTACACCTTC. Encoded protein: CSLARDSIKSNYGYTF.

The J gene is TRBJ1-2, the V gene TRBV19; D not resolved. The CDR3 sequence is 12 residues long. V dropped 3 bases and J dropped 8 bases, with 10 bases sitting between them. The germline CDR1 and CDR2 sequences are LNHDA and SQIVND (reference sequence). In DNA form, the CDR3 reads TGTGCCAGTAGTATCACCGCGAGCGGCTACACCTTC. Its translation is CASSITASGYTF.

The chain has TRBV7-8 and TRBJ2-1; 10 bases match TRBD2. Germline V gene sequence: CDR1 SGHVS, CDR2 FQNEAQ. CDR3 length: 18 amino acids. V lost 1 base and J lost 0; bases outside the gene matches: 6. The CDR3 sequence is CASSLVVPSGSSYNEQFF. The CDR3 DNA reads as TGTGCCAGCAGCTTAGTCGTGCCTAGCGGGAGCTCCTACAATGAGCAGTTCTTC.

J is TRBJ2-5 and V is TRBV5-6, with TRBD1 matching over 8 bases. The germline V gene encodes CDR1 SGHDT and CDR2 YYEEEE. This CDR3 has 15 residues. Germline trimming cut 4 bases from V and 7 bases from J; bases unmatched to any gene: 12. This CDR3 is CASSINRGIFGTQYF. The CDR3 DNA is TGTGCCAGCAGCATCAACAGGGGGATTTTTGGGACCCAGTACTTC.

The chain uses TRBV19 and TRBJ2-5, with D possibly matching TRBD1 (5 bases). Germline CDR1 is LNHDA and CDR2 is SQIVND (reference sequence). V was cut by 6 bases and J by 5 bases, with 19 bases left in between. This CDR3 is 15 amino acids long. The CDR3 reads CASRLKGYGTETQYF. The CDR3 DNA follows: TGTGCCAGTAGGCTCAAGGGGTACGGTACGGAGACCCAGTACTTC.